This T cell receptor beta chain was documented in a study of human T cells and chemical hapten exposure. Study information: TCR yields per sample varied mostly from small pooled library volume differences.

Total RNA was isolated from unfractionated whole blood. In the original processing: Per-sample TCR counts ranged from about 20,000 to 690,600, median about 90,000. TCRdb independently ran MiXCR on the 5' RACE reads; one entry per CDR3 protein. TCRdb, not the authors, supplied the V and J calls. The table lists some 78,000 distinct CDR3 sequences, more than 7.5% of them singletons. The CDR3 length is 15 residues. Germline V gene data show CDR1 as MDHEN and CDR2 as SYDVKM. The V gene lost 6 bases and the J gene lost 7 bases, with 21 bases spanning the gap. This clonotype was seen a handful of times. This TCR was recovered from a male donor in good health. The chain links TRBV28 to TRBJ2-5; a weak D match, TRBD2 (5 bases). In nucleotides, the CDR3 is TGTGCCAGCAGCCCCGGACTCGGAGCGTATGGGACCCAGTACTTC. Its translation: CASSPGLGAYGTQYF.